The 25 T cell receptor beta chains listed next were all sequenced from one sample in a study of blood T cell repertoires in COVID-19. The protocol was immunoSEQ multiplex PCR, while the TCRdb copy is restricted to in-frame clones and leaves out a portion. This table holds around 300,000 clones, 90% found once. Input material: PBMCs or T cells enriched from blood (not recorded which). The receptors come from a woman aged 18-29 years with acute COVID-19.

The chain links TRBV18 to TRBJ1-1, with no clear D. V lost 2 bases and J lost 2, with 9 bases in between. CDR1 and CDR2 from the germline V gene are KGHSH and LQKENI. There are 14 residues in the CDR3. CDR3 amino acids: CASSPSGFNTEAFF. For the CDR3, the DNA is TGTGCCAGCTCACCATCGGGGTTCAACACTGAAGCTTTCTTT.

The J gene is TRBJ2-1, the V gene TRBV5-3; D call uncertain. TRBV5-3 is sorted into the ORF group, with uncertain function. The CDR3 contains 15 residues. With 5 bases removed from V and 0 bases from J, the gap between germline ends came to 12 bases. The chain's CDR3 is CARSPLRSSYNEQFF. In DNA form, the CDR3 reads TGTGCCAGAAGTCCGCTGAGGAGCTCCTACAATGAGCAGTTCTTC.

The CDR3 sequence is CASSLGWQGKNTGELFF. The CDR3 coding sequence is TGTGCCAGCAGCTTAGGATGGCAGGGAAAGAACACCGGGGAGCTGTTTTTT. This chain joins TRBV7-9 and TRBJ2-2, with D possibly matching TRBD1 (5 bases). V lost 1 base to trimming and J lost 1 base, with 13 bases between them. Germline CDR1 is SEHNR and CDR2 is FQNEAQ (reference sequence). The CDR3 is 17 amino acids.

The chain is built from TRBV5-6 and TRBJ2-3, with D tentatively TRBD1 (6 bases). Deletions cut 4 bases from V and 1 base from J, with 22 bases between. The CDR3 loop spans 18 amino acids. Germline V gene lookup returns CDR1 SGHDT and CDR2 YYEEEE. This chain's CDR3 is CASSRDIQYLGGTDTQYF. CDR3 in DNA: TGTGCCAGCAGCCGGGACATCCAGTATCTGGGGGGCACAGATACGCAGTATTTT.

This chain uses TRBV6-5 with TRBJ1-1; 7 nucleotides line up with TRBD1. Germline trimming cut 0 bases from V and 7 bases from J; bases unmatched to any gene: 11. The germline V gene encodes CDR1 MNHEY and CDR2 SVGAGI. There are 16 residues in the CDR3. Written as DNA, the CDR3 is TGTGCCAGCAGTTACTCCCACAGGGGCGTAAGGGGTGAAGCTTTCTTT. This sequence encodes CASSYSHRGVRGEAFF.

The rearrangement joins TRBV11-2 to TRBJ1-1; D may be TRBD1 (6 bases). V shed 5 bases and J shed 11 bases, with 24 bases lying between them. This CDR3 spans 15 amino acids. Germline assignment: CDR1 SGHAT and CDR2 FQNNGV. The CDR3 DNA follows: TGTGCCAGCAGCAAACAGGGTTGGGGGTCTACTGTTGCTTTCTTT. Protein product: CASSKQGWGSTVAFF.

The V call is TRBV10-2, the J call TRBJ1-1; weak D call: TRBD1 (5 bases). The CDR3 sequence is 13 residues long. Trimming stripped 3 bases from V and 5 bases from J, with 10 bases between. The germline V gene encodes CDR1 WSHSY and CDR2 SAAADI. CDR3 sequence reads: CASSERGGTEAFF. CDR3 bases: TGCGCCAGCAGTGAACGGGGGGGGACTGAAGCTTTCTTT.

This clone showed up just a few times. This sequence joins TRBV12-3 or TRBV12-4 and TRBJ1-1; D gene ambiguous. The CDR3 has 13 amino acids. V dropped 3 bases and J dropped 4 bases, with 9 bases sitting between them. Written as DNA, the CDR3 is TGTGCCAGCAGTTTTTTCTCGGGCACTGAAGCTTTCTTT. It translates to CASSFFSGTEAFF.

The chain is built from TRBV9 and TRBJ2-3; D call uncertain. Germline V gene data show CDR1 as SGDLS and CDR2 as YYNGEE. Trimming took 0 bases from V and 4 from J, leaving 6 bases between them. The CDR3 loop spans 13 amino acids. CDR3 amino acids: CASSVATSDTQYF. CDR3 nucleotide sequence: TGTGCCAGCAGCGTAGCTACGTCAGATACGCAGTATTTT.

This chain links TRBV27 with TRBJ1-5, with 10 bases that match TRBD1. Germline values: CDR1 MNHEY, CDR2 SMNVEV (reference sequence). The CDR3 loop spans 16 amino acids. The V and J ends lost 2 bases and 6 bases, in that order; junction bases with no gene match: 7. In nucleotides, the CDR3 is TGTGCCAGCAGTTTACGGAGGGACAGGGGAAGTCAGCCCCAGCATTTT. Its translation is CASSLRRDRGSQPQHF.

The chain carries TRBV27 and TRBJ2-3; TRBD2 matches 8 bases. In germline, CDR1 is MNHEY, CDR2 SMNVEV (reference sequence). After removal of 5 bases from V and 0 bases from J, the junction contained 7 bases not matched to a gene. CDR3 length: 16 residues. CDR3 sequence reads: CASSPHSGKSTDTQYF. The CDR3 DNA follows: TGTGCCAGCAGTCCACATAGCGGGAAAAGCACAGATACGCAGTATTTT.

The V call is TRBV5-1, the J call TRBJ1-2; D gene ambiguous. Germline-derived CDR1 and CDR2 are SGHRS and YFSETQ. The CDR3 has 12 residues. Trimming pared 4 bases from V and 8 bases from J, leaving 12 bases between. As DNA, the CDR3 is TGCGCCAGCAGCGCCGGAGCCGCAGGCTACACCTTC. It codes for CASSAGAAGYTF.

V and J are TRBV5-1 and TRBJ1-6; possible D gene TRBD1, 6 bases. Germline CDR1 and CDR2: SGHRS and YFSETQ. CDR3 length: 15 residues. Trimming pared 2 bases from V and 10 bases from J, leaving 16 bases between. For the CDR3, the DNA is TGCGCCAGCAGCTTCGGGACAACGCGACAGTCACCCCTCCACTTT. It codes for CASSFGTTRQSPLHF.

The V call is TRBV6-2 or TRBV6-3, the J call TRBJ2-7, with 14 bases identical to TRBD2. Germline V CDR1 and CDR2: MNHEY, SVGEGT. With V trimmed by 5 bases and J by 8 bases, 5 bases remained unmatched. This CDR3 spans 14 amino acids. CDR3: CASSPGLAGEKQYF. In DNA, the CDR3 is TGTGCCAGCAGTCCGGGACTAGCGGGAGAGAAGCAGTACTTC.

Only a few counts were recorded for this clone. The rearrangement links TRBV11-3 to TRBJ1-1, with a weak D call TRBD1 (6 bases). CDR1 is SGHNT, CDR2 YENEEA, per germline. The CDR3 covers 16 residues. The germline V and J ends were trimmed by 3 bases and 4 bases, with 18 bases remaining between them. Here the CDR3 DNA reads TGTGCCAGCAGCTTTACCCAGGGGTGGGGTCTCACTGAAGCTTTCTTT. Residues: CASSFTQGWGLTEAFF.

The chain joins TRBV11-2 to TRBJ2-1; D is perhaps TRBD1 (6 bases). From germline, CDR1 is SGHAT and CDR2 FQNNGV. The CDR3 covers 11 residues. V was trimmed by 5 bases and J by 10 bases, leaving 9 bases between them. The CDR3 here is CASSHRGEQFF. CDR3 sequence (DNA): TGTGCCAGCAGCCATAGGGGGGAGCAGTTCTTC.

The chain couples TRBV24-1 to TRBJ1-1; D is perhaps TRBD1 (6 bases). CDR1 is KGHDR and CDR2 is SFDVKD in the germline V gene. With 7 bases removed from V and 2 bases from J, the gap between germline ends came to 13 bases. This CDR3 has 14 amino acids. DNA for the CDR3: TGTGCCACCAGAGACGGACAGCCCAACACTGAAGCTTTCTTT. Translated: CATRDGQPNTEAFF.

CDR3 nucleotide sequence: TGTGCCAGCAGCTTAGCTTTGACTAGCGCAGCCCCCAATGAGCAGTTCTTC. It yields the protein CASSLALTSAAPNEQFF. The chain is built from TRBV7-9 and TRBJ2-1; TRBD2 aligns across 8 bases. The CDR3 extends over 17 amino acids. Trimming removed 0 bases from V and 6 bases from J; junction bases left unmatched: 10. Per the germline V gene, CDR1 is SEHNR and CDR2 is FQNEAQ (reference sequence).

CDR3 region: CASSYGGISNQPQHF. The CDR3 nucleotides read TGTGCCAGCAGTTACGGGGGGATCAGCAATCAGCCCCAGCATTTT. V is TRBV6-5 and J is TRBJ1-5; tentative D call: TRBD1 (5 bases). The germline CDR1 and CDR2 sequences are MNHEY and SVGAGI. The V end was cut by 2 bases, the J end by 1 base, with 9 bases between. The CDR3 covers 15 residues.

This clone was seen only once. The chain carries TRBV2 and TRBJ1-4; the D gene is possibly TRBD1 (6 bases). The ends were cut back, 6 bases at V and 7 bases at J, with 18 bases in the middle. The germline V gene encodes CDR1 SNHLY and CDR2 FYNNEI. The CDR3 contains 15 residues. The CDR3 loop is CASRPTGTFGEKLFF. The CDR3 DNA reads as TGTGCCAGCAGGCCTACCGGGACATTCGGTGAAAAACTGTTTTTT.

The table lists this clone with a count of one. CDR3 DNA sequence: TGTGCCACCAGCGAAGGGAGCTCCTATAATTCACCCCTCCACTTT. Its protein product is CATSEGSSYNSPLHF. This rearrangement joins TRBV15 to TRBJ1-6; D remains unclear. Germline assignment: CDR1 LNHNV and CDR2 YYDKDF (reference sequence). V dropped 5 bases and J dropped 0 bases, with 8 bases sitting between them. The CDR3 sequence is 15 residues long.

CDR3 amino acids: CATSRDQRNYNEQFF. CDR3 coding DNA: TGTGCCACCAGCAGAGACCAGCGGAACTACAATGAGCAGTTCTTC. The rearrangement uses TRBV15 and TRBJ2-1, with TRBD2 as a possible D gene (5 bases). There are 15 residues in the CDR3. Germline CDR1 and CDR2: LNHNV and YYDKDF (reference sequence). V lost 0 bases, J lost 3 bases, and 9 bases lay in between.

This rearrangement joins TRBV7-2 to TRBJ2-3; 9 bases align to TRBD1. Germline assignment: CDR1 SGHTA and CDR2 FQGNSA. The V gene end was trimmed by 2 bases and the J gene end by 8 bases; junction bases not matched to a gene: 8. CDR3 length equals 15 residues. CDR3 amino acids: CASSLRGQGSGTQYF. For the CDR3, the DNA is TGTGCCAGCAGCTTAAGGGGACAGGGAAGCGGTACGCAGTATTTT.

The chain is built from TRBV20-1 and TRBJ2-1; 11 bases fit TRBD2. This CDR3 has 16 residues. J lost 1 base, V lost 3 bases, and 5 bases had no gene match. The germline gives CDR1 DFQATT, CDR2 SNEGSKA (reference sequence). CDR3 nucleotides: TGCAGTGCTAGTGCCCTAGCGGGGGGATCCTACAATGAGCAGTTCTTC. Its translation is CSASALAGGSYNEQFF.

The rearrangement uses TRBV7-6 and TRBJ1-2; 7 bases align to TRBD1. The CDR3 is 13 residues long. The V gene end was trimmed by 5 bases and the J gene end by 4 bases; junction bases not matched to a gene: 4. The germline V gene has CDR1 SGHVS and CDR2 FNYEAQ. CDR3 in amino acids: CASSPDRVYGYTF. The CDR3 DNA is TGTGCCAGCAGCCCCGACAGGGTCTATGGCTACACCTTC.